Listed here are 3 T cell receptor beta chains from one sample, sequenced in a study of blood T cells in healthy people across ages. Together with a sample-barcoded 5' primer, a J-beta primer mix was included in a second PCR lasting about 7 to 11 cycles. One entry per CDR3 protein, called by TCRdb with MiXCR from the 5' RACE reads. This table has about 830,000 distinct CDR3 sequences, approximately 59% appearing once. The sample consisted of blood. The receptors were gathered from a young man in good health.

This chain uses TRBV4-3 with TRBJ1-4; a possible D gene is TRBD1 (5 bases). Looked up from germline, CDR1 is LGHNA and CDR2 is YSLEER. The V gene lost 4 bases and the J gene lost 8 bases, with 14 bases spanning the gap. The CDR3 length is 14 residues. The CDR3 sequence is CASSPYPRAEKLFF. The CDR3 DNA reads TGCGCCAGCAGCCCCTACCCCAGGGCGGAAAAACTGTTTTTT.

This clonotype was picked up a small number of times. The chain couples TRBV5-1 to TRBJ2-3; 8 bases line up with TRBD2. J was trimmed by 5 bases and V by 3 bases; bases with no gene match: 8. Germline CDR1 SGHRS, CDR2 YFSETQ. The CDR3 totals 15 residues. The DNA for the CDR3 is TGCGCCAGCAGCTCCCACAGCGGGGGAGGAGATACGCAGTATTTT. Translation: CASSSHSGGGDTQYF. The full variable domain, with the rest looked up from reference TRBV5-1 and TRBJ2-3, is KAGVTQTPRYLIKTRGQQVTLSCSPISGHRSVSWYQQTPGQGLQFLFEYFSETQRNKGNFPGRFSGRQFSNSRSEMNVSTLELGDSALYLCASSSHSGGGDTQYFGPGTRLTVL.

This clonotype was detected only a few times. The chain is built from TRBV10-3 and TRBJ2-2; D ambiguous. Trimming removed 5 bases from V and 0 bases from J, with 7 bases in between. This CDR3 spans 14 amino acids. CDR1 is ENHRY and CDR2 is SYGVKD in the germline V gene. The CDR3 coding sequence is TGTGCCATCAGTCGGCAAGCGAACACCGGGGAGCTGTTTTTT. It is translated as CAISRQANTGELFF.